Below are 8 T cell receptor beta chains sequenced from a single sample in a study of blood T cell repertoires in COVID-19. Profiling relied on immunoSEQ multiplex PCR, and the TCRdb table lists in-frame clones only, not all of them. The sample yields about 70,000 clones, around 90% seen once. What was sequenced was peripheral blood. All receptors come from a woman aged 80 or older with active or convalescent COVID-19.

The rearrangement joins TRBV4-1 to TRBJ2-2, with 11 bases lining up with TRBD2. The CDR3 is 21 amino acids. Germline assignment: CDR1 MGHRA and CDR2 YSYEKL. The V segment lost 6 bases and the J segment 2 bases; nucleotides outside the gene matches: 20. The CDR3 here is CASSRRNNGLAGELNTGELFF. The CDR3 DNA sequence: TGCGCCAGCAGTCGACGGAATAACGGACTAGCGGGCGAACTTAACACCGGGGAGCTGTTTTTT.

The chain employs TRBV5-8 and TRBJ2-5; D unclear. Trimming cost V 4 bases and J 4 bases, with 11 bases left between them. CDR1 is SGHTS and CDR2 is YDEGEE in the germline V gene. The CDR3 contains 13 residues. The CDR3 bases are TGTGCCAGCAGCCGAAGAAGAGGAGAGACCCAGTACTTC. Translating it yields CASSRRRGETQYF.

The V call is TRBV10-3, the J call TRBJ1-5, with D uncertain. The CDR3 covers 12 residues. Trimming took off 4 bases at V and 3 bases at J, with 4 bases between the two ends. The germline V gene encodes CDR1 ENHRY and CDR2 SYGVKD. CDR3 DNA sequence: TGTGCCATCAGTGCAGTCAATCAGCCCCAGCATTTT. It yields the protein CAISAVNQPQHF.

The rearrangement uses TRBV9 and TRBJ1-4; TRBD1 matches 7 bases. Germline CDR1 is SGDLS and CDR2 is YYNGEE. Trimming removed 4 bases from V and 6 bases from J; junction bases left unmatched: 9. The CDR3 has 15 amino acids. The CDR3: CASSPLDRVHEKLFF. The CDR3 nucleotides read TGTGCCAGCAGCCCACTTGACAGGGTCCATGAAAAACTGTTTTTT.

This chain uses TRBV7-9 with TRBJ1-2; 9 positions match TRBD1. Germline V gene data show CDR1 as SEHNR and CDR2 as FQNEAQ (reference sequence). J lost 6 bases, V lost 8 bases, and 16 bases had no gene match. The CDR3 has 16 residues. CDR3 in amino acids: CASADLGTGQMNGYTF. CDR3 nucleotide sequence: TGTGCCAGCGCCGATCTTGGGACAGGGCAAATGAATGGCTACACCTTC.

The rearrangement uses TRBV30 and TRBJ1-4, with D perhaps matching TRBD1 (5 bases). Trimming removed 5 bases from V and 5 bases from J, with 12 bases in between. The CDR3 is 13 residues long. In germline, CDR1 is GTSNPN, CDR2 SVGIG (reference sequence). CDR3 bases: TGTGCCTGGGAAGGACATTCAAATGAAAAACTGTTTTTT. This gives the protein CAWEGHSNEKLFF. The variable domain in full, completed from reference TRBV30 and TRBJ1-4, reads SQTIHQWPATLVQPVGSPLSLECTVEGTSNPNLYWYRQAAGRGLQLLFYSVGIGQISSEVPQNLSASRPQDRQFILSSKKLLLSDSGFYLCAWEGHSNEKLFFGSGTQLSVL.

This chain links TRBV5-1 with TRBJ1-2; 7 positions match TRBD1. The CDR3 extends over 13 amino acids. Germline CDR1 is SGHRS and CDR2 is YFSETQ. Trimming took 4 bases from V and 4 from J; bases not matched to a gene: 4. CDR3 sequence reads: CASSDRALYGYTF. In nucleotides, the CDR3 is TGCGCCAGCAGCGACAGGGCACTCTATGGCTACACCTTC. The whole variable domain, filled in from reference TRBV5-1 and TRBJ1-2, reads KAGVTQTPRYLIKTRGQQVTLSCSPISGHRSVSWYQQTPGQGLQFLFEYFSETQRNKGNFPGRFSGRQFSNSRSEMNVSTLELGDSALYLCASSDRALYGYTFGSGTRLTVV.

The chain has TRBV7-3 and TRBJ2-5; 9 bases are shared with TRBD2. The trim removed 2 bases at V and 5 bases at J, leaving 6 bases unmatched. This CDR3 contains 15 residues. CDR1 is SGHTA and CDR2 is FQGTGA in the germline V gene. The CDR3 DNA is TGTGCCAGCAGCTTAGCGGGGGGGACAGCGGAGACCCAGTACTTC. This gives the protein CASSLAGGTAETQYF.